Presented here are 16 T cell receptor beta chains from one specimen sequenced in a study of long-term antiretroviral therapy in people with HIV (dated by TCRdb to between 2021 and 2024). The immunoSEQ hsTCRB v3.0 assay was used at survey level resolution to sequence the TRB variable region. Imported from immuneACCESS, the table was reduced by TCRdb to in-frame sequences with V and J called. These copies leave out some clones; in studies compared against another copy, an unresolved V gene accounts for under half, and the cause of the remainder is not known. A total of tens of thousands of clones appear in this sample, roughly 80% of them only once. The ten top clones hold approximately 10% of the sample. Sequenced here: unsorted PBMCs, sampled 1.1 years before starting antiretroviral therapy. The receptors stem from a middle-aged woman with HIV.

This clone was seen only a few times. This chain links TRBV5-6 with TRBJ1-5, with D maybe TRBD1 (6 bases). This CDR3 contains 16 residues. The germline V and J ends were trimmed by 3 bases and 0 bases, with 13 bases remaining between them. Germline V CDR1 and CDR2: SGHDT, YYEEEE. DNA of the CDR3: TGTGCCAGCAGCTCCCGAGGGGGAGATAGCAATCAGCCCCAGCATTTT. It translates to CASSSRGGDSNQPQHF.

CDR3 nucleotides: TGTGCCAGCAGAGATACAGGGAACTATGGCTACACCTTC. It yields the protein CASRDTGNYGYTF. This chain uses TRBV6-5 with TRBJ1-2; maybe TRBD1 (6 bases). V lost 6 bases, J lost 2 bases, and 10 bases lay in between. This CDR3 region has 13 residues. In germline, CDR1 is MNHEY, CDR2 SVGAGI.

The chain is built from TRBV27 and TRBJ1-6; 7 bases line up with TRBD1. Germline CDR1 reads MNHEY; CDR2 reads SMNVEV (reference sequence). J gave up 5 bases and V 7 bases, and 8 bases lay outside the gene matches. The CDR3 length is 15 residues. The CDR3 is CASTFQGTDNSPLHF. The CDR3 region has the DNA TGTGCCAGCACCTTCCAAGGGACAGATAATTCACCCCTCCACTTT.

The V call is TRBV19, the J call TRBJ1-5; 10 bases fit TRBD1. Germline trimming cut 5 bases from V and 7 bases from J; bases unmatched to any gene: 5. This CDR3 is built from 14 residues. The germline gives CDR1 LNHDA, CDR2 SQIVND (reference sequence). In nucleotides, the CDR3 is TGTGCCAGTAGTCGACAGGGGGCAGGGCAGCCCCAGCATTTT. Amino acid sequence: CASSRQGAGQPQHF.

This clone appeared a few times. Other DNA sequences in the sample encode the same CDR3. The chain joins TRBV6-1 to TRBJ2-7, with D perhaps TRBD1 (6 bases). Trimming stripped 4 bases from V and 0 bases from J, with 10 bases between. Germline V gene lookup returns CDR1 MNHNS and CDR2 SASEGT. The length of the CDR3 is 14 residues. CDR3 protein: CASSGGQLSYEQYF. In nucleotides, the CDR3 is TGTGCCAGCAGTGGCGGACAGCTCTCCTACGAGCAGTACTTC.

The chain joins TRBV5-1 to TRBJ2-2, with TRBD2 identical over 8 bases. This CDR3 is built from 15 residues. The ends lost 6 bases at V and 6 bases at J; junction bases unmatched: 10. The germline gives CDR1 SGHRS, CDR2 YFSETQ. CDR3 coding DNA: TGCGCCAGCACCCCGTATCCGGGAGGGGCCGGGGAGCTGTTTTTT. This gives the protein CASTPYPGGAGELFF.

This rearrangement joins TRBV28 to TRBJ1-4, with 7 bases that match TRBD1. Trimming at V came to 4 bases and at J to 7 bases, leaving 6 bases not matched to a gene. The CDR3 has 14 amino acids. CDR1 and CDR2 from the germline V gene are MDHEN and SYDVKM. CDR3 nucleotide sequence: TGTGCCAGCAGTTCGGACAGGAAATTTGAAAAACTGTTTTTT. Protein sequence: CASSSDRKFEKLFF.

The gene calls are TRBV6-5 and TRBJ2-7; 7 positions match TRBD2. CDR1 MNHEY and CDR2 SVGAGI come from the germline V gene. There are 12 residues in the CDR3. The V and J ends lost 8 bases and 2 bases, in that order; junction bases with no gene match: 3. The CDR3 sequence is CASRGGPYEQYF. CDR3 nucleotide sequence: TGTGCCAGCCGCGGGGGTCCCTACGAGCAGTACTTC.

The rearrangement joins TRBV6-5 to TRBJ2-7; a possible D gene is TRBD2 (6 bases). V was pared by 4 bases and J by 4 bases, with 11 bases between. Germline V gene sequence: CDR1 MNHEY, CDR2 SVGAGI. This CDR3 is 13 amino acids long. CDR3 region: CASSLASAYEQYF. The DNA of the CDR3 is TGTGCCAGCAGTTTGGCTAGCGCATACGAGCAGTACTTC.

V is TRBV6-5 and J is TRBJ1-1; D not certain. This CDR3 has 16 amino acids. Per the germline V gene, CDR1 is MNHEY and CDR2 is SVGAGI. V lost 0 bases and J 0 bases, leaving 11 bases between the germline ends. The CDR3 sequence: CASSYSTQYLNTEAFF. CDR3 nucleotides: TGTGCCAGCAGTTACTCGACACAGTACCTGAACACTGAAGCTTTCTTT.

The chain carries TRBV5-4 and TRBJ1-2; 8 bases agree with TRBD1. The CDR3 totals 16 residues. V lost 3 bases and J lost 1; bases outside the gene matches: 8. CDR1 and CDR2 (germline): SGHNT, YYREEE (reference sequence). The CDR3, as DNA: TGTGCCAGCAGCTCACCGGGACAGGACTATAACTATGGCTACACCTTC. It codes for CASSSPGQDYNYGYTF.

This clone occurred a few times. The chain carries TRBV27 and TRBJ2-7; the D is unclear. The CDR3 extends over 14 amino acids. Deletions cut 5 bases from V and 1 base from J, with 12 bases between. In germline, CDR1 is MNHEY, CDR2 SMNVEV (reference sequence). CDR3 bases: TGTGCCAGCAGTCCCCTCGGACGTTCCTACGAGCAGTACTTC. As protein: CASSPLGRSYEQYF.

In its sample, this clone was seen a few times. The CDR3 DNA sequence: TGCGCCAGCAGTCTGTGGGTCATGAACACTGAAGCTTTCTTT. Protein: CASSLWVMNTEAFF. The V and J genes are TRBV5-1 and TRBJ1-1; D is unclear. Germline loops: CDR1 SGHRS, CDR2 YFSETQ. There are 14 residues in the CDR3. V was clipped by 5 bases and J by 0 bases, with 11 bases between them.

The chain recombines TRBV7-9 with TRBJ1-1, with TRBD1 matching over 10 bases. CDR3 size: 16 residues. V shed 5 bases and J 7 bases; nucleotides not matched to a gene: 13. The V gene's germline CDR1 is SEHNR and CDR2 FQNEAQ (reference sequence). DNA of the CDR3: TGTGCCAGCAGCACCGACAGGGGGCCGTGGTCCTTTGAAGCTTTCTTT. This codes for CASSTDRGPWSFEAFF.

The V call is TRBV7-9, the J call TRBJ2-7; D is possibly TRBD2 (6 bases). V dropped 5 bases and J dropped 7 bases, with 21 bases sitting between them. Germline-derived CDR1 and CDR2 are SEHNR and FQNEAQ (reference sequence). CDR3 length: 15 residues. The CDR3 nucleotides read TGTGCCAGCAGCCTCAGAAGCGCGGGGCCTCTGGAGCAGTACTTC. Its protein product is CASSLRSAGPLEQYF.

The V gene is TRBV4-2, the J gene TRBJ1-2, with 8 positions matching TRBD1. The trim removed 5 bases at V and 4 bases at J, leaving 9 bases unmatched. The CDR3 runs 15 residues. CDR1 LGHNA and CDR2 YNFKEQ come from the germline V gene. In nucleotides, the CDR3 is TGTGCCAGCAGCGAGGGACAGGCCGTCCTCTATGGCTACACCTTC. The encoded protein is CASSEGQAVLYGYTF.